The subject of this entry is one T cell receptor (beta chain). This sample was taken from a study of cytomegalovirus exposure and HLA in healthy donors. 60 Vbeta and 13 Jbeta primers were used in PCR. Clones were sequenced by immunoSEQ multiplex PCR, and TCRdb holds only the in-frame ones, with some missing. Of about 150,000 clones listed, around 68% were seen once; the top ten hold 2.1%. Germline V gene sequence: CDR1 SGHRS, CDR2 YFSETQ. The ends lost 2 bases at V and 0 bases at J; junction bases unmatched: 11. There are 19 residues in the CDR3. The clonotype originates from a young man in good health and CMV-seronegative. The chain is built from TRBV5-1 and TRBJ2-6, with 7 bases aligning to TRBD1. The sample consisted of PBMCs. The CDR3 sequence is CASSFPQQGPASGANVLTF. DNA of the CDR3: TGCGCCAGCAGCTTCCCCCAACAGGGGCCCGCCTCTGGGGCCAACGTCCTGACTTTC.